This T cell receptor beta chain stems from a study of tumor-infiltrating lymphocytes in localized non-small cell lung cancer. General study results and limits: Only some patients had TCR sequencing, depending on available tissue.

TCRdb's copy holds only in-frame clones and misses some; the assay was immunoSEQ multiplex PCR. The sample carries more than 10,000 clones, about 83% recorded once. The CDR3 has 15 amino acids. The germline CDR1 and CDR2 sequences are SGDLS and YYNGEE. V dropped 4 bases and J dropped 5; count of bases not matched to a gene: 7. In the case of this clone: Its target is not known.

The rearrangement joins TRBV9 to TRBJ1-1, with 11 bases matching TRBD1. The sequenced sample was lung tumor tissue. The receptor was derived from a human donor with non-small cell lung cancer. The CDR3 sequence: CASSSGDRGGTEAFF. In nucleotides, the CDR3 is TGTGCCAGCAGCTCCGGGGACAGGGGGGGGACTGAAGCTTTCTTT.